The 11 T cell receptor beta chains given below trace back to one sample, sequenced in a study of CD8 T cells in Susac syndrome. An amount of RNA that ranged from about 0.45 to 1 ug was reverse transcribed with random hexamers. One entry per CDR3 protein, called by TCRdb with MiXCR from the immunoSEQ multiplex PCR reads. Among roughly 120,000 distinct CDR3 sequences, 85% to 95% were seen once, and the ten largest hold 0.093%. Input material: CD4+ T cells from PBMCs. All receptors come from a human donor with multiple sclerosis.

CDR3 loop: CATNGDGTEAFF. DNA for the CDR3: TGTGCCACCAATGGGGACGGCACTGAAGCTTTCTTT. The chain couples TRBV24-1 to TRBJ1-1, with D possibly TRBD1 on 5 matching bases. Looked up from germline, CDR1 is KGHDR and CDR2 is SFDVKD. This CDR3 is built from 12 residues. With 8 bases removed from V and 4 bases from J, the gap between germline ends came to 10 bases.

The chain has TRBV15 and TRBJ2-3, with 8 nucleotides matching TRBD2. The CDR3 length is 16 residues. Germline CDR1 is LNHNV and CDR2 is YYDKDF (reference sequence). Germline trimming cut 3 bases from V and 3 bases from J; bases unmatched to any gene: 8. CDR3 nucleotides: TGTGCCACCAGCAGGTCCGGACTAGCCAAGACAGATACGCAGTATTTT. Translated: CATSRSGLAKTDTQYF.

V usage is TRBV5-1 and J usage is TRBJ2-1; no clear D. V was trimmed by 2 bases and J by 0 bases, leaving 18 bases between them. The CDR3 spans 18 residues. Germline V gives CDR1 SGHRS, CDR2 YFSETQ. The CDR3 region is CASSFPSERGDSYNEQFF. Written as DNA, the CDR3 is TGCGCCAGCAGCTTCCCAAGCGAACGTGGGGACTCCTACAATGAGCAGTTCTTC. Supplemented by reference TRBV5-1 and TRBJ2-1, the full variable domain reads KAGVTQTPRYLIKTRGQQVTLSCSPISGHRSVSWYQQTPGQGLQFLFEYFSETQRNKGNFPGRFSGRQFSNSRSEMNVSTLELGDSALYLCASSFPSERGDSYNEQFFGPGTRLTVL.

V gene TRBV7-9 combines with J gene TRBJ2-5; tentative D call: TRBD2 (7 bases). Trimming removed 2 bases at V and 3 bases at J, with 16 bases between. This CDR3 comprises 16 residues. Germline assignment: CDR1 SEHNR and CDR2 FQNEAQ (reference sequence). The CDR3 here is CASSLLRGGNEETQYF. Written as DNA, the CDR3 is TGTGCCAGCAGCTTATTGAGGGGGGGCAACGAAGAGACCCAGTACTTC. Complete variable domain (other parts from reference TRBV7-9 and TRBJ2-5): DTGVSQNPRHKITKRGQNVTFRCDPISEHNRLYWYRQTLGQGPEFLTYFQNEAQLEKSRLLSDRFSAERPKGSFSTLEIQRTEQGDSAMYLCASSLLRGGNEETQYFGPGTRLLVL.

This clonotype was seen once. The chain links TRBV5-8 to TRBJ2-5, with D possibly TRBD1 on 7 matching bases. Germline loops: CDR1 SGHTS, CDR2 YDEGEE. Trimming shortened V by 1 base and J by 7 bases, and 11 bases separated the two germline ends. The CDR3 is made up of 13 amino acids. The CDR3: CASSLSQGGTQYF. Here the CDR3 DNA reads TGTGCCAGCAGCTTGAGTCAGGGGGGGACCCAGTACTTC. The full variable domain, with the rest looked up from reference TRBV5-8 and TRBJ2-5, is EAGVTQSPTHLIKTRGQQATLRCSPISGHTSVYWYQQALGLGLQFLLWYDEGEERNRGNFPPRFSGRQFPNYSSELNVNALELEDSALYLCASSLSQGGTQYFGPGTRLLVL.

In DNA, the CDR3 is TGTGCCAGTATCCGGACAGGGCTAGACTATGGCTACACCTTC. Translation: CASIRTGLDYGYTF. V and J are TRBV19 and TRBJ1-2, with 8 bases that match TRBD1. Germline assignment: CDR1 LNHDA and CDR2 SQIVND (reference sequence). This CDR3 is 14 amino acids long. After removal of 7 bases from V and 3 bases from J, the junction contained 7 bases not matched to a gene.

The chain is built from TRBV7-8 and TRBJ1-1; D perhaps matches TRBD1 (6 bases). V was cut by 5 bases and J by 5 bases, with 18 bases left in between. CDR1 and CDR2 (germline): SGHVS, FQNEAQ. The CDR3 has 15 residues. DNA of the CDR3: TGTGCCAGCAGCCCGTCCCTGGGGGCGCGAACTGAAGCTTTCTTT. Its protein product is CASSPSLGARTEAFF.

The V gene is TRBV5-1, the J gene TRBJ2-7; 10 bases line up with TRBD2. This CDR3 is built from 15 residues. With 0 bases clipped from V and 3 bases from J, the junction kept 3 bases outside the gene matches. Germline CDR1 and CDR2: SGHRS and YFSETQ. The CDR3 here is CASSLELAGHYEQYF. The CDR3 nucleotides read TGCGCCAGCAGCTTGGAACTAGCGGGACACTACGAGCAGTACTTC.

The chain combines TRBV12-3 or TRBV12-4 with TRBJ1-5; 9 nucleotides agree with TRBD1. V dropped 3 bases and J dropped 7; count of bases not matched to a gene: 13. This CDR3 is built from 17 residues. The CDR3 DNA sequence: TGTGCCAGCAGTTTCGAGACGTTGGACAGGGGAGAACAGCCCCAGCATTTT. Protein: CASSFETLDRGEQPQHF.

V and J are TRBV24-1 and TRBJ1-4; perhaps TRBD1 as D (6 bases). The CDR3 totals 15 residues. The ends were cut back, 3 bases at V and 4 bases at J, with 11 bases in the middle. Germline loops: CDR1 KGHDR, CDR2 SFDVKD. The CDR3 here is CATSDSRGYNEKLFF. In DNA, the CDR3 is TGTGCCACCAGTGATAGCAGGGGTTATAATGAAAAACTGTTTTTT.

This chain uses TRBV5-6 with TRBJ1-5, with 8 bases that match TRBD1. CDR1 is SGHDT and CDR2 is YYEEEE in the germline V gene. V lost 0 bases and J lost 9; bases outside the gene matches: 5. The CDR3 totals 14 residues. In DNA form, the CDR3 reads TGTGCCAGCAGCTTGGCACAGGGGGGGCGGCCCCAGCATTTT. This translates into CASSLAQGGRPQHF.